One TCR beta chain is described in this entry. The CDR3 is 19 residues long. Sequencing was performed with immunoSEQ multiplex PCR; in TCRdb, only in-frame clones are kept and a portion is missing. Of approximately 300,000 clones listed, nearly 90% were seen once; the top ten hold under 6%. The sample is drawn from a study of blood T cell repertoires in COVID-19. The receptor comes from a woman aged 30 to 39 who had recovered from COVID-19. The sequencing input was PBMCs or T cells enriched from blood (not recorded which). The J gene is TRBJ1-4, the V gene TRBV21-1. TRBV21-1 is recorded as a pseudogene. DNA for the CDR3: TGTGCCAGCAGGGGAATGGGAGAGGGTTGTTCCCGTACTAATGAAAAACTGTTTTTT. As protein: CASRGMGEGCSRTNEKLFF.